These 2 T cell receptor beta chains were all obtained from the same sample, sequenced in a study of T cells in Graves' hyperthyroidism and ophthalmopathy. RNA transcripts gave rise to amplified TCR beta CDR3 regions. An initial round of RT-PCR targeting the TCR CDR3 relied on the HTBI primer set. TCRdb re-derived calls from the multiplex PCR reads in MiXCR, one entry per CDR3 protein. This sample has more than 550,000 distinct CDR3 sequences, with about 45% found just once. Material: peripheral blood or thyroid tissue (not recorded which). Every receptor here comes from an adult man with Graves' disease, either hyperthyroidism or ophthalmopathy (not recorded which).

This clonotype was counted between two and nine times. This rearrangement joins TRBV7-8 to TRBJ1-5, with D possibly being TRBD1 (6 bases). The germline V gene has CDR1 SGHVS and CDR2 FQNEAQ. This CDR3 spans 14 amino acids. V was shortened by 5 bases and J by 7 bases, with 15 bases between the two germline ends. The CDR3: CASSAPTGVQPQHF. As DNA, the CDR3 is TGTGCCAGCAGCGCCCCGACAGGAGTACAGCCCCAGCATTTT.

This clonotype has just a few counts. The gene calls are TRBV12-3 or TRBV12-4 and TRBJ1-5; maybe TRBD1 (5 bases). V was clipped by 1 base and J by 0 bases, with 13 bases between them. This CDR3 has 17 amino acids. The CDR3: CASSLGAGSYSNQPQHF. Here the CDR3 DNA reads TGTGCCAGCAGTTTAGGGGCAGGGTCCTATAGCAATCAGCCCCAGCATTTT.